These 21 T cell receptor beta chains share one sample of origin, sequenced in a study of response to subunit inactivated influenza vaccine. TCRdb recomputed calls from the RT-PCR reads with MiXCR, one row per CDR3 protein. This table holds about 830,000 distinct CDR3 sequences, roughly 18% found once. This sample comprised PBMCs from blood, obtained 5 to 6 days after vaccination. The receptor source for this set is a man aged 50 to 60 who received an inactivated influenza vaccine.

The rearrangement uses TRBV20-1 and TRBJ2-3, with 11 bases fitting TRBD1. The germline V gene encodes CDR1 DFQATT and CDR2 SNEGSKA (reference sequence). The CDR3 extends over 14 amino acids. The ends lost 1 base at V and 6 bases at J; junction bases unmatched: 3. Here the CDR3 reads CSARGGTGGDTQYF. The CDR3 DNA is TGCAGTGCTAGAGGCGGGACAGGGGGGGATACGCAGTATTTT.

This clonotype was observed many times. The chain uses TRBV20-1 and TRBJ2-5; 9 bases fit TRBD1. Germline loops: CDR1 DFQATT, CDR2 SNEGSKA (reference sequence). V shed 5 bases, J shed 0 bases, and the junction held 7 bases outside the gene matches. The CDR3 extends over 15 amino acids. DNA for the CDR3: TGCAGTGCTTCCGGGACAGGGCATCACCAAGAGACCCAGTACTTC. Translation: CSASGTGHHQETQYF.

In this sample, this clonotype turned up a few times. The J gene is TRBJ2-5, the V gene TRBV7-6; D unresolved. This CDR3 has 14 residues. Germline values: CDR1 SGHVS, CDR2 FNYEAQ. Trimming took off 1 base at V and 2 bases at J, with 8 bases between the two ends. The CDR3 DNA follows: TGTGCCAGCAGCTTAGAAATAGAACAAGAGACCCAGTACTTC. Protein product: CASSLEIEQETQYF.

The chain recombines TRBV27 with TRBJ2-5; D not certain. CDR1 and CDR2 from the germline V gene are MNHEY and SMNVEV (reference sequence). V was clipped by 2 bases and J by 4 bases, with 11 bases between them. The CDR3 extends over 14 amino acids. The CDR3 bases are TGTGCCAGCAGTTTACTGGGTATTGCAGAGACCCAGTACTTC. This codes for CASSLLGIAETQYF.

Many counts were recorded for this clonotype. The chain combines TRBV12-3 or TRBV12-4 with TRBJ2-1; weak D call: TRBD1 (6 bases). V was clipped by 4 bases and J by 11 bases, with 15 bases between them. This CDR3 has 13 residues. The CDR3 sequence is CASSSRDTGKQFF. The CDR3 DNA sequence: TGTGCCAGCAGTTCCCGGGACACCGGTAAGCAGTTCTTC.

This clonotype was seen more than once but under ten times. The CDR3, as DNA: TGCAGTGCTAGAGATCCGGTTGTTAGCACAGATACGCAGTATTTT. Translated, it gives CSARDPVVSTDTQYF. This sequence joins TRBV20-1 and TRBJ2-3; D gene ambiguous. V dropped 0 bases and J dropped 0 bases, with 10 bases sitting between them. The germline V gene encodes CDR1 DFQATT and CDR2 SNEGSKA (reference sequence). The CDR3 is 15 residues long.

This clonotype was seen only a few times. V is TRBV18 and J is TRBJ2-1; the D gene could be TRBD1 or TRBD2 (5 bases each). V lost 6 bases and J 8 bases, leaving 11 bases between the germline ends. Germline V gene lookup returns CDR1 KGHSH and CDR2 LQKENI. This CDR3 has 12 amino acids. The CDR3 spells CASSSRGYEQFF. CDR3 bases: TGTGCCAGCTCCTCTCGGGGCTATGAGCAGTTCTTC.

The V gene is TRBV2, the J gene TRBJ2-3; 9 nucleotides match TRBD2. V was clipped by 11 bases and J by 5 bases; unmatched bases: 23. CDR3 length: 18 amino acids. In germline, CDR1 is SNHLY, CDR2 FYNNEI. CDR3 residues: CAFSLLGWASGVRDTQYF. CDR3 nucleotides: TGTGCCTTCAGTTTACTAGGGTGGGCTAGCGGGGTCAGAGATACGCAGTATTTT.

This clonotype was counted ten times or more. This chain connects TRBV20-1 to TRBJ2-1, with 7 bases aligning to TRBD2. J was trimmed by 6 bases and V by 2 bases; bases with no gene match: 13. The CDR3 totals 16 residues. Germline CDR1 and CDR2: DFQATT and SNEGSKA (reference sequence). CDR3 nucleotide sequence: TGCAGTGCTAGAAGGAGTAGCGGGCCACTTTTCAATGAGCAGTTCTTC. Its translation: CSARRSSGPLFNEQFF.

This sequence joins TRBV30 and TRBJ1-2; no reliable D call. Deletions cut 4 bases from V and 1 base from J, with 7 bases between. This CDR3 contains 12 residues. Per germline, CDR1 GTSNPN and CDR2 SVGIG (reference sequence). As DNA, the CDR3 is TGTGCCTGGAACTACTATAACTATGGCTACACCTTC. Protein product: CAWNYYNYGYTF.

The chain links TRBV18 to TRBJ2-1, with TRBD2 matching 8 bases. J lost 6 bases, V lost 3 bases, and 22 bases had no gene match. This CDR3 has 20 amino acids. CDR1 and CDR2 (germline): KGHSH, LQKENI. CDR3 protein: CASSPPRSGSTQLARNEQFF. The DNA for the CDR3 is TGTGCCAGCTCACCCCCTCGGAGCGGGAGTACCCAATTGGCCCGCAATGAGCAGTTCTTC.

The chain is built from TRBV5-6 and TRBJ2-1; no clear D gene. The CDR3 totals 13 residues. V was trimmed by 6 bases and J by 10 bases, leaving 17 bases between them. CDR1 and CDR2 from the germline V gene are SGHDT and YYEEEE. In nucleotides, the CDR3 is TGTGCCAGCAACTCTCTTGGTCACACCGAGCAGTTCTTC. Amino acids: CASNSLGHTEQFF. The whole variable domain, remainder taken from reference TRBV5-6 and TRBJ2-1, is DAGVTQSPTHLIKTRGQQVTLRCSPKSGHDTVSWYQQALGQGPQFIFQYYEEEERQRGNFPDRFSGHQFPNYSSELNVNALLLGDSALYLCASNSLGHTEQFFGPGTRLTVL.

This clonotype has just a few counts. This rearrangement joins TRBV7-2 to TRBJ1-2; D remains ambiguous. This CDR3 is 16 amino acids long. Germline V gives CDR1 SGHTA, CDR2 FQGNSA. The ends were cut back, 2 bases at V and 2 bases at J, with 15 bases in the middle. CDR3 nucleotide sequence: TGTGCCAGCAGCTTATTGCAGCTCATGCAAAACTATGGCTACACCTTC. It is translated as CASSLLQLMQNYGYTF.

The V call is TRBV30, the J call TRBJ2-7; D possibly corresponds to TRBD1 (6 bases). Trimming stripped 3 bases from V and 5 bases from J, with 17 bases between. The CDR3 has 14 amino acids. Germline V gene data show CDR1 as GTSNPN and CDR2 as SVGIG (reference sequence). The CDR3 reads CAWSMPGATDEQYF. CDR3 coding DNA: TGTGCCTGGAGCATGCCAGGGGCCACTGACGAGCAGTACTTC.

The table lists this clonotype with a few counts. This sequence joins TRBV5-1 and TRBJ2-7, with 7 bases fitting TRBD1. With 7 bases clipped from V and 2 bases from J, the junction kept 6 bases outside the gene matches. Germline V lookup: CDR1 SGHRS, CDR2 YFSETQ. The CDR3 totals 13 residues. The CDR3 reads CASGNRGTYEQYF. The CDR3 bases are TGCGCCAGCGGGAACAGGGGCACCTACGAGCAGTACTTC.

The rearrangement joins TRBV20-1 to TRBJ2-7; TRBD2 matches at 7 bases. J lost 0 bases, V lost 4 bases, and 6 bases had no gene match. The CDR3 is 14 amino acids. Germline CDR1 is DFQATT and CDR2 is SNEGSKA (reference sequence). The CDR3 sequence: CSAKSLAASYEQYF. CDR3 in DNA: TGCAGTGCTAAAAGCCTAGCGGCCTCCTACGAGCAGTACTTC.

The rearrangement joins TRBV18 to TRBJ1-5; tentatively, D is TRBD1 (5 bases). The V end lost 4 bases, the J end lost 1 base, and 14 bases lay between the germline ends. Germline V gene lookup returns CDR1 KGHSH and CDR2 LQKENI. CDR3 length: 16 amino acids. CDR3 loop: CASSLSHDSSNQPQHF. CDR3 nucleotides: TGTGCCAGCTCACTTTCCCATGACAGCAGCAATCAGCCCCAGCATTTT.

The CDR3 region is CSARDPPPSGAHNEQFF. In nucleotides, the CDR3 is TGCAGTGCTAGAGATCCCCCCCCTAGCGGAGCGCACAATGAGCAGTTCTTC. This chain connects TRBV20-1 to TRBJ2-1; TRBD2 agrees at 7 bases. This CDR3 contains 17 residues. In germline, CDR1 is DFQATT, CDR2 SNEGSKA (reference sequence). V trimming: 0 bases; J trimming: 5 bases; junction bases outside the gene matches: 13.

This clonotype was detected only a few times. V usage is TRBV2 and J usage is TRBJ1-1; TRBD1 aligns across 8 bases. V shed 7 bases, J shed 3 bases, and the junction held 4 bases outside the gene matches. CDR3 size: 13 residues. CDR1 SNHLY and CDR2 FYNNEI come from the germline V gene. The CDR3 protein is CASTQGADTEAFF. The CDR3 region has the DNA TGTGCCAGCACCCAGGGGGCAGACACTGAAGCTTTCTTT.

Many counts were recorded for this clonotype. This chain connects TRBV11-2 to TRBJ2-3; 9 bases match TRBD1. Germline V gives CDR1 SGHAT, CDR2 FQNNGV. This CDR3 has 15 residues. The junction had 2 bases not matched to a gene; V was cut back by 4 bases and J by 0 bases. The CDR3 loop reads CASSSGQGSTDTQYF. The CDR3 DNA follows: TGTGCCAGCAGCTCCGGACAGGGGAGCACAGATACGCAGTATTTT.

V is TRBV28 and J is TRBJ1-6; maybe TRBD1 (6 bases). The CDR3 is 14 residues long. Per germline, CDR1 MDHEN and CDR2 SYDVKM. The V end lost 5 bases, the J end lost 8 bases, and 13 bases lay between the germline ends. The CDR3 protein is CASSPQGRDSPLHF. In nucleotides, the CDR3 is TGTGCCAGCAGTCCACAGGGACGGGATTCACCCCTCCACTTT.